This T cell receptor (beta chain) came from a study of graft-versus-host responses after intestinal transplantation. This clone appeared a single time. Its antigen is not known. TCRdb's copy holds only in-frame clones and misses some; the assay was immunoSEQ multiplex PCR. The sample has 49,000 or so clones; about 93% are singletons. Broader study findings: Clonal ratios of graft-versus-host to host-versus-graft in allografts were high for patients exhibiting graft-donor T cell macrochimerism.

The sample consisted of PBMCs, taken 786 days after a first intestinal transplant, on the day of a second. The TCR was taken from a human patient who received an intestinal transplant, so some T cells may come from the graft donor.

The CDR3 is CAWTRIDRVGSPLHF. The CDR3 DNA sequence: TGTGCCTGGACGAGGATCGACAGGGTTGGATCACCCCTCCACTTT. This sequence joins TRBV30 and TRBJ1-6, with TRBD1 matching 7 bases. V shed 4 bases and J 10 bases; nucleotides not matched to a gene: 13. Germline lookup yields CDR1 GTSNPN and CDR2 SVGIG (reference sequence). CDR3 length equals 15 residues.